A selection of T cell receptor beta chains follows, all from one sample in a study of blood T cell repertoires in COVID-19. Sequencing used immunoSEQ multiplex PCR; TCRdb keeps in-frame clones, though not all of them. In the table there are 130,000 to 150,000 clones, around 81% of which are singletons. The sequenced sample consisted of peripheral blood. Receptors were obtained from a woman aged 45-60 years with acute or convalescent COVID-19. Both conserved end residues are part of each CDR3. Fields, in order: clone size, D gene, J gene, V gene, CDR3 protein, CDR3 DNA. A D gene is named only where the DNA matches it firmly. Size is omitted from some rows. Given values are once, few, many or a class for expanded clones.

NA,TRBD2,TRBJ2-5,TRBV2,CASSLGGSGSLWAGTQYF,TGTGCCAGCAGCCTTGGTGGTAGCGGGTCCTTATGGGCGGGGACCCAGTACTTC
NA,NA,TRBJ1-4,TRBV7-2,CASSPYLEEKLFF,TGTGCCAGCAGCCCGTACCTGGAGGAAAAACTGTTTTTT
NA,TRBD1,TRBJ2-2,TRBV9,CASSTRGQANTGELFF,TGTGCCAGCAGCACCAGGGGACAGGCGAACACCGGGGAGCTGTTTTTT
NA,NA,TRBJ1-1,TRBV29-1,CSAKQANTEAFF,TGCAGCGCCAAACAGGCAAACACTGAAGCTTTCTTT
few,TRBD1,TRBJ1-5,TRBV2,CASSGQGPSDQPQHF,TGTGCCAGCAGTGGACAGGGTCCGAGCGATCAGCCCCAGCATTTT
NA,NA,TRBJ1-5,TRBV19,CASSITGVQPQHF,TGTGCCAGTAGTATTACGGGGGTTCAGCCCCAGCATTTT
NA,TRBD2,TRBJ2-1,TRBV5-1,CASSLGASGNNEQFF,TGCGCCAGCAGCTTGGGTGCTAGCGGAAACAATGAGCAGTTCTTC
NA,TRBD2,TRBJ2-2,TRBV6-5,CASSLAGGPIGELFF,TGTGCCAGCAGTTTAGCGGGGGGGCCGATCGGGGAGCTGTTTTTT
few,TRBD2,TRBJ2-1,TRBV24-1,CATSDLRTGGYGEQFF,TGTGCCACCAGTGATTTGCGAACCGGGGGGTATGGTGAGCAGTTCTTC
NA,NA,TRBJ1-5,TRBV18,CASSPRSGGENQPQHF,TGTGCCAGCTCACCACGGTCCGGGGGAGAAAATCAGCCCCAGCATTTT
NA,NA,TRBJ2-2,TRBV28,CASSLNTGELFF,TGTGCCAGCAGTCTCAACACCGGGGAGCTGTTTTTT
NA,NA,TRBJ1-3,TRBV9,CASSVAGSGNTIYF,TGTGCCAGCAGCGTAGCAGGGTCTGGAAACACCATATATTTT
NA,TRBD1,TRBJ2-1,TRBV11-2,CASSLGQGGNEQFF,TGTGCCAGCAGCTTGGGACAGGGGGGCAATGAGCAGTTCTTC
NA,NA,TRBJ1-5,TRBV18,CASSPKSAKGEPQHF,TGTGCCAGCTCACCTAAGAGCGCTAAGGGGGAGCCCCAGCATTTT
NA,TRBD1,TRBJ2-6,TRBV27,CASSSPGGSGANVLTF,TGTGCCAGCAGTTCCCCAGGGGGCTCTGGGGCCAACGTCCTGACTTTC
once,NA,TRBJ1-2,TRBV9,CASGLGGRIRNGYTF,TGTGCCAGCGGACTGGGTGGTCGGATACGGAATGGCTACACCTTC
NA,NA,TRBJ2-1,TRBV7-2,CASSLDQGGNEQFF,TGTGCCAGCAGCCTAGATCAGGGGGGCAATGAGCAGTTCTTC
NA,NA,TRBJ1-1,TRBV5-1,CASSLTAGMNTEAFF,TGCGCCAGCAGCTTGACGGCGGGAATGAACACTGAAGCTTTCTTT
NA,NA,TRBJ1-4,TRBV6-2/TRBV6-3,CASSYSGGGREKLFF,TGTGCCAGCAGTTACTCCGGGGGGGGGCGCGAAAAACTGTTTTTT
few,NA,TRBJ1-2,TRBV20-1,CSGQINYGYTF,TGCAGTGGTCAAATTAACTATGGCTACACCTTC
NA,TRBD1,TRBJ1-1,TRBV6-5,CASTNRGNTEAFF,TGTGCCAGCACCAACAGGGGGAACACTGAAGCTTTCTTT
NA,NA,TRBJ1-5,TRBV30,CAWSVQGGNQPQHF,TGTGCCTGGAGTGTACAAGGGGGCAATCAGCCCCAGCATTTT
NA,TRBD2,TRBJ2-1,TRBV7-7,CASSPGLAGGNEQFF,TGTGCCAGCAGCCCGGGACTAGCGGGGGGGAATGAGCAGTTCTTC